The entry below gives a single T cell receptor beta chain sequence along with its context. Within the sample, other DNA sequences also encode this same CDR3. V lost 1 base, J lost 1 base, and 4 bases lay in between. The CDR3 has 13 amino acids. Germline CDR1 is SEHNR and CDR2 is FQNEAQ (reference sequence). This sample stems from a study of blood T cell repertoires in COVID-19. Study-wide context: T cells, B-cell-depleted T cells, or PBMCs provided the cDNA or gDNA that served as material.

Original data processing: The assay estimated nucleated cells by amplifying reference gene primers. The table came from immunoSEQ multiplex PCR; TCRdb's copy has only in-frame clones and leaves some out. D and trimming were read from the DNA, whereas the V and J calls and clone size are those reported in that table. The sample lists fewer than 250,000 clones; more than 75% were seen once. The clonotype originates from a woman in her 40s with acute COVID-19. The sequenced material came from PBMCs or T cells enriched from blood (not recorded which). The chain has TRBV7-9 and TRBJ1-1; D is unclear. The CDR3 is CASSLEQNTEAFF. CDR3 nucleotides: TGTGCCAGCAGCTTAGAGCAGAACACTGAAGCTTTCTTT.